This entry lists 32 T cell receptor beta chains sequenced from one sample in a study of immune evolution from preneoplasia to lung adenocarcinoma. Assay: immunoSEQ multiplex PCR; the TCRdb copy retains only in-frame clones and omits some. The repertoire consists of 25,000 to 30,000 clones, with about three quarters occurring once and the leading ten covering roughly 5.7%. The sequencing input was FFPE invasive lung adenocarcinoma tissue. Source of these receptors: a person aged 55 to 69 with invasive lung adenocarcinoma. Some clones in this sample may be carry-over from other donors' samples.

V and J are TRBV28 and TRBJ1-1; D call uncertain. The CDR3 runs 12 residues. Between the trimmed V and J ends, which lost 7 bases and 5 bases, there was a span of 11 bases. Germline CDR1 is MDHEN and CDR2 is SYDVKM. The CDR3 bases are TGTGCCAGCAAAGCGGGCGGGACTGAAGCTTTCTTT. Its protein product is CASKAGGTEAFF.

The chain couples TRBV5-1 to TRBJ1-1; D not resolved. This CDR3 comprises 13 residues. Trimming took 0 bases from V and 3 from J, leaving 6 bases between them. Germline CDR1 reads SGHRS; CDR2 reads YFSETQ. The CDR3 protein is CASSLALDTEAFF. CDR3 DNA: TGCGCCAGCAGCTTGGCCTTGGACACTGAAGCTTTCTTT.

The chain couples TRBV30 to TRBJ1-4, with 7 bases fitting TRBD1. Germline CDR1 is GTSNPN and CDR2 is SVGIG (reference sequence). V was clipped by 5 bases and J by 4 bases; unmatched bases: 4. The CDR3 covers 13 residues. CDR3 coding DNA: TGTGCCTGGGGGCGGGACAGTAATGAAAAACTGTTTTTT. Encoded protein: CAWGRDSNEKLFF.

The J gene is TRBJ2-1, the V gene TRBV10-1, with 8 bases aligning to TRBD2. CDR1 is WNHNN and CDR2 is SYGVQD in the germline V gene (reference sequence). V was pared by 6 bases and J by 6 bases, with 10 bases of the junction left unmatched. The CDR3 has 15 amino acids. For the CDR3, the DNA is TGCGCCAGCAGCCCCCTGGGCGGGAGGCGCAATGAGCAGTTCTTC. This codes for CASSPLGGRRNEQFF.

J is TRBJ2-7 and V is TRBV7-9, with D unclear. The germline V and J ends were trimmed by 7 bases and 2 bases, with 9 bases remaining between them. The germline V gene encodes CDR1 SEHNR and CDR2 FQNEAQ (reference sequence). The CDR3 totals 12 residues. CDR3 nucleotides: TGTGCCAGCACCGGTGACCCCTACGAGCAGTACTTC. This encodes CASTGDPYEQYF.

The chain uses TRBV2 and TRBJ1-1, with unresolved D. The CDR3 extends over 11 amino acids. Trimming removed 5 bases at V and 8 bases at J, with 9 bases between. Looked up from germline, CDR1 is SNHLY and CDR2 is FYNNEI. The CDR3 DNA sequence: TGTGCCAGCAGTATAAGGGAAGAAGCTTTCTTT. Its translation is CASSIREEAFF.

The chain combines TRBV7-2 with TRBJ2-1, with a possible D match to TRBD2 (5 bases). The CDR3 extends over 14 amino acids. Germline loops: CDR1 SGHTA, CDR2 FQGNSA. V lost 6 bases to trimming and J lost 0 bases, with 9 bases between them. Here the CDR3 DNA reads TGTGCCAGCAGACAAGACTACTCCTACAATGAGCAGTTCTTC. This encodes CASRQDYSYNEQFF.

This clone is judged medium-sized (0.01 to 0.1%). Within the sample, other DNA sequences also encode this same CDR3. The chain couples TRBV5-1 to TRBJ2-7; a possible D gene is TRBD2 (5 bases). Per germline, CDR1 SGHRS and CDR2 YFSETQ. V lost 2 bases and J lost 3, with 6 bases in between. The CDR3 length is 12 residues. The CDR3 protein is CASSLEGYEQYF. The CDR3 nucleotides read TGCGCCAGCAGCTTAGAGGGCTACGAGCAGTACTTC.

As to this clone: Other DNA variants within this sample encode the same CDR3. The chain carries TRBV5-1 and TRBJ2-7; TRBD2 is a possible D gene (5 bases). V was pared by 0 bases and J by 4 bases, with 8 bases between. The germline V gene encodes CDR1 SGHRS and CDR2 YFSETQ. The CDR3 is 13 residues long. As DNA, the CDR3 is TGCGCCAGCAGCTTGGAAGGACTTTACGAGCAGTACTTC. Translation gives CASSLEGLYEQYF.

This chain uses TRBV6-5 with TRBJ2-7; 11 bases agree with TRBD2. Losses at the gene ends were 6 bases for V and 9 bases for J; bases not matched to a gene: 4. This CDR3 contains 12 residues. The germline gives CDR1 MNHEY, CDR2 SVGAGI. CDR3 amino acids: CASSRTSGLQYF. The CDR3 coding sequence is TGTGCCAGCAGCCGGACTAGCGGGTTGCAGTACTTC.

The chain carries TRBV7-3 and TRBJ2-1; the D gene is possibly TRBD1 (7 bases). V lost 5 bases and J 7 bases, leaving 18 bases between the germline ends. Germline V lookup: CDR1 SGHTA, CDR2 FQGTGA. CDR3 length: 15 amino acids. Here the CDR3 DNA reads TGTGCCAGCAGCCCCTTGGGGCAGGGGGGTAATGAGCAGTTCTTC. Translated, it gives CASSPLGQGGNEQFF.

The chain combines TRBV7-3 with TRBJ1-1; no clear D gene. The germline V gene has CDR1 SGHTA and CDR2 FQGTGA. The CDR3 is made up of 13 amino acids. Trimming removed 1 base from V and 8 bases from J, with 11 bases in between. The CDR3 here is CASSLNSRSEAFF. The CDR3 nucleotides read TGTGCCAGCAGCTTAAATAGCCGCTCAGAAGCTTTCTTT.

V is TRBV7-9 and J is TRBJ2-3, with 12 bases aligning to TRBD2. V lost 6 bases to trimming and J lost 0 bases; unmatched junction nucleotides: 10. The germline gives CDR1 SEHNR, CDR2 FQNEAQ (reference sequence). The CDR3 is made up of 18 amino acids. Written as DNA, the CDR3 is TGTGCCAGCAGTTTGCCTAGCGGGAGGGCCTCTAGCACAGATACGCAGTATTTT. Translated, it gives CASSLPSGRASSTDTQYF.

By its share, this clone is medium-sized (0.01 to 0.1%). V and J are TRBV30 and TRBJ2-3; the match to TRBD2 covers 9 bases. With 2 bases clipped from V and 4 bases from J, the junction kept 10 bases outside the gene matches. CDR1 and CDR2 from the germline V gene are GTSNPN and SVGIG (reference sequence). This CDR3 is 16 amino acids long. The CDR3 bases are TGTGCCTGGAGTCGGGGCGGCGGGAGGGCGGCAGATACGCAGTATTTT. Protein product: CAWSRGGGRAADTQYF.

Worth noting for this clone: Other DNA sequences in this sample translate to the same CDR3. The V and J genes are TRBV30 and TRBJ1-2; D is uncertain. V lost 2 bases and J 2 bases, leaving 15 bases between the germline ends. Germline-derived CDR1 and CDR2 are GTSNPN and SVGIG (reference sequence). The CDR3 has 15 residues. CDR3 loop: CAWSLPYTLNYGYTF. DNA for the CDR3: TGTGCCTGGAGTCTACCATACACACTAAACTATGGCTACACCTTC.

Details on this clone: This specimen includes other DNA sequences encoding the same CDR3. The genes are TRBV6-1 and TRBJ2-1; TRBD2 aligns across 7 bases. The CDR3 extends over 15 amino acids. CDR1 MNHNS and CDR2 SASEGT come from the germline V gene. Trimming at V came to 2 bases and at J to 3 bases, leaving 4 bases not matched to a gene. DNA for the CDR3: TGTGCCAGCAGTGAATTAGCGGGCGACTACAATGAGCAGTTCTTC. It is translated as CASSELAGDYNEQFF.

The V gene is TRBV19, the J gene TRBJ1-1, with D perhaps matching TRBD1 (5 bases). Germline CDR1 and CDR2: LNHDA and SQIVND (reference sequence). The CDR3 extends over 13 amino acids. V was cut by 8 bases and J by 0 bases, with 10 bases left in between. The CDR3 region has the DNA TGTGCCAGTTGTAGGGGTATGAACACTGAAGCTTTCTTT. Amino acid sequence: CASCRGMNTEAFF.

This chain uses TRBV2 with TRBJ1-2; TRBD1 might be the D (6 bases). The CDR3 sequence is 13 residues long. V was shortened by 8 bases and J by 1 base, with 11 bases between the two germline ends. Germline assignment: CDR1 SNHLY and CDR2 FYNNEI. This CDR3 reads CASRTVLNYGYTF. The CDR3 nucleotides are TGTGCCAGCCGGACAGTACTTAACTATGGCTACACCTTC.

The chain carries TRBV6-1 and TRBJ2-5, with D perhaps matching TRBD2 (5 bases). Germline V lookup: CDR1 MNHNS, CDR2 SASEGT. This CDR3 contains 13 residues. V gave up 5 bases and J gave up 5 bases, with 12 bases separating them. The CDR3 loop is CASSRRRAETQYF. The CDR3 DNA reads TGTGCCAGCAGTCGTAGGCGGGCGGAGACCCAGTACTTC.

This clone was seen a handful of times. J is TRBJ1-1 and V is TRBV2, with TRBD1 as a possible D gene (6 bases). The CDR3 is 13 amino acids. Looked up from germline, CDR1 is SNHLY and CDR2 is FYNNEI. V was trimmed by 7 bases and J by 1 base, leaving 10 bases between them. CDR3 protein: CASMRDTNTEAFF. In DNA, the CDR3 is TGTGCCAGCATGAGGGACACGAACACTGAAGCTTTCTTT.

The chain recombines TRBV28 with TRBJ2-7; perhaps TRBD2 as D (6 bases). The CDR3 sequence is 14 residues long. Between the trimmed V and J ends, which lost 4 bases and 2 bases, there was a span of 12 bases. CDR1 and CDR2 from the germline V gene are MDHEN and SYDVKM. The CDR3 DNA reads TGTGCCAGCAGTTCCCCGGAGGGCCCCTACGAGCAGTACTTC. Encoded protein: CASSSPEGPYEQYF.

The chain recombines TRBV14 with TRBJ2-1; no definite D call. The CDR3 contains 15 residues. V lost 4 bases and J 3 bases, leaving 13 bases between the germline ends. Per the germline V gene, CDR1 is SGHDN and CDR2 is FVKESK. The CDR3 sequence: CASSLPGVGYNEQFF. CDR3 DNA: TGTGCCAGCAGCCTCCCGGGTGTAGGCTACAATGAGCAGTTCTTC.

The chain combines TRBV27 with TRBJ2-7; TRBD2 agrees at 12 bases. Germline values: CDR1 MNHEY, CDR2 SMNVEV (reference sequence). Germline trimming cut 7 bases from V and 5 bases from J; bases unmatched to any gene: 12. The CDR3 spans 16 residues. CDR3 DNA: TGTGCCAGCACTTCAATTAGACTAGCGGGAGTTCACGAGCAGTACTTC. Protein sequence: CASTSIRLAGVHEQYF.

Only a few counts were recorded for this clone. The chain uses TRBV2 and TRBJ2-3; D uncertain. The V end lost 10 bases, the J end lost 0 bases, and 11 bases lay between the germline ends. Germline assignment: CDR1 SNHLY and CDR2 FYNNEI. This CDR3 region has 13 residues. In DNA form, the CDR3 reads TGTGCCACCTCAGGCCTAAGCACAGATACGCAGTATTTT. Residues: CATSGLSTDTQYF.

The gene calls are TRBV11-3 and TRBJ2-2; D gene ambiguous. This CDR3 is built from 13 residues. With 1 base removed from V and 6 bases from J, the gap between germline ends came to 6 bases. Germline lookup yields CDR1 SGHNT and CDR2 YENEEA. CDR3 nucleotide sequence: TGTGCCAGCAGCTTAGTGGTGGCCGGGGAGCTGTTTTTT. Its protein product is CASSLVVAGELFF.

This clone was seen a single time. The chain couples TRBV19 to TRBJ1-1; TRBD1 is a possible D gene (5 bases). This CDR3 spans 13 amino acids. The germline V and J ends were trimmed by 6 bases and 0 bases, with 8 bases remaining between them. The germline gives CDR1 LNHDA, CDR2 SQIVND (reference sequence). The DNA for the CDR3 is TGTGCCAGTAGCCCACAGGTGAACACTGAAGCTTTCTTT. This encodes CASSPQVNTEAFF.

V is TRBV13 and J is TRBJ2-3, with D unresolved. Germline loops: CDR1 PRHDT, CDR2 FYEKMQ (reference sequence). Trimming pared 5 bases from V and 13 bases from J, leaving 16 bases between. This CDR3 contains 12 residues. CDR3 nucleotide sequence: TGTGCCAGCAGCATGGGCCCACCGAAAGAGTATTTT. Its protein product is CASSMGPPKEYF.

This rearrangement joins TRBV11-1 to TRBJ2-2; 8 positions agree with TRBD2. Trimming removed 5 bases from V and 5 bases from J; junction bases left unmatched: 10. In germline, CDR1 is SGHAT, CDR2 FQDESV (reference sequence). This CDR3 is built from 16 residues. The chain's CDR3 is CASSNAGGDLTGELFF. CDR3 in DNA: TGTGCCAGCAGCAATGCCGGGGGGGACCTAACCGGGGAGCTGTTTTTT.

The V and J genes are TRBV5-1 and TRBJ2-1, with D perhaps TRBD2 (5 bases). Germline CDR1 SGHRS, CDR2 YFSETQ. V was pared by 2 bases and J by 13 bases, with 19 bases between. The CDR3 spans 14 residues. CDR3 DNA: TGCGCCAGCAGCTTTTCAGCCTCAGCGGAACGCCAGTTCTTC. It yields the protein CASSFSASAERQFF.

The rearrangement links TRBV11-2 to TRBJ2-7; D possibly uses TRBD1 or TRBD2 (5 bases each). The CDR3 runs to 12 residues. With 3 bases removed from V and 5 bases from J, the gap between germline ends came to 8 bases. CDR1 is SGHAT, CDR2 FQNNGV, per germline. The CDR3 nucleotides read TGTGCCAGCAGCTTGAGGGGCCACGAGCAGTACTTC. Residues: CASSLRGHEQYF. The complete variable domain, with remaining parts taken from reference TRBV11-2 and TRBJ2-7, reads EAGVAQSPRYKIIEKRQSVAFWCNPISGHATLYWYQQILGQGPKLLIQFQNNGVVDDSQLPKDRFSAERLKGVDSTLKIQPAKLEDSAVYLCASSLRGHEQYFGPGTRLTVT.

The chain uses TRBV11-2 and TRBJ2-1; 8 nucleotides align to TRBD2. The CDR3 is made up of 15 amino acids. V lost 3 bases, J lost 7 bases, and 8 bases stayed unmatched. Germline V CDR1 and CDR2: SGHAT, FQNNGV. The CDR3 DNA follows: TGTGCCAGCAGCTTGAGGTTACTAGCGGAAAATGAGCAGTTCTTC. This codes for CASSLRLLAENEQFF.

The gene calls are TRBV30 and TRBJ2-7, with a weak D call TRBD1 (5 bases). This CDR3 comprises 13 residues. Deletions cut 4 bases from V and 3 bases from J, with 13 bases between. CDR1 and CDR2 from the germline V gene are GTSNPN and SVGIG (reference sequence). In nucleotides, the CDR3 is TGTGCCTGGACCATAGGGGCCCTCTACGAGCAGTACTTC. Encoded protein: CAWTIGALYEQYF.